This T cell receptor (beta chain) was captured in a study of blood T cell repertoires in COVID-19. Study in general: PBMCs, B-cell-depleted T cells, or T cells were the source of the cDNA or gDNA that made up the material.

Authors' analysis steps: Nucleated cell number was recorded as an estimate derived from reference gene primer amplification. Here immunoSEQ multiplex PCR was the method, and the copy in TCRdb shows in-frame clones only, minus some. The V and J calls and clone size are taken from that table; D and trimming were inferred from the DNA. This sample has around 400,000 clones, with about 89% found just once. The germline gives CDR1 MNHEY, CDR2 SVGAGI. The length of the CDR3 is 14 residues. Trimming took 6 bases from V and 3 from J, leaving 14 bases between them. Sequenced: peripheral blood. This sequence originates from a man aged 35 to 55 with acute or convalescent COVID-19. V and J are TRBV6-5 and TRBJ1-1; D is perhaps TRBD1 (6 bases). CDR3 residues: CASRQTGDYTEAFF. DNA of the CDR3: TGTGCCAGCAGACAGACAGGAGATTACACTGAAGCTTTCTTT.